The 23 T cell receptor beta chains reported below all come from one sample, sequenced in a study of patients and donors after allogeneic stem cell transplantation. A single record per CDR3 protein comes from TCRdb applying MiXCR to the RT-PCR reads. The sample lists 800,000 to 1,000,000 distinct CDR3 sequences, 15% to 20% occurring once. The sample was blood, either unsorted or a sorted T cell fraction (not recorded which). The receptors originated from a human donor who was either an allogeneic HSCT recipient or a stem cell or donor lymphocyte infusion donor (not recorded which). It is not recorded whose cells these are; they may come from a transplant donor.

This clonotype occurred a few times. The chain recombines TRBV20-1 with TRBJ2-3; tentatively, D is TRBD1 (5 bases). Trimming cost V 3 bases and J 5 bases, with 6 bases left between them. The germline V gene has CDR1 DFQATT and CDR2 SNEGSKA (reference sequence). The CDR3 is made up of 11 amino acids. The CDR3 protein is CSASQGDTQYF. CDR3 in DNA: TGCAGTGCTAGCCAGGGAGATACGCAGTATTTT.

This clonotype occurred a few times. The V and J genes are TRBV7-2 and TRBJ1-1, with 10 bases that match TRBD1. The trim removed 0 bases at V and 3 bases at J, leaving 4 bases unmatched. The germline CDR1 and CDR2 sequences are SGHTA and FQGNSA. The CDR3 extends over 16 amino acids. CDR3 protein: CASSLAGTGAYTEAFF. CDR3 in DNA: TGTGCCAGCAGCTTAGCCGGGACAGGGGCTTACACTGAAGCTTTCTTT.

J is TRBJ1-1 and V is TRBV5-1, with D uncertain. Germline V gives CDR1 SGHRS, CDR2 YFSETQ. V lost 7 bases to trimming and J lost 4 bases, with 11 bases between them. The CDR3 has 12 amino acids. The CDR3 reads CASSDIRTEAFF. The DNA of the CDR3 is TGCGCCAGCTCTGACATACGCACTGAAGCTTTCTTT.

The chain uses TRBV12-3 or TRBV12-4 and TRBJ2-2; 10 positions match TRBD1. This CDR3 is 17 amino acids long. J lost 1 base, V lost 4 bases, and 6 bases had no gene match. The CDR3 region has the DNA TGTGCCAGCAGTTCCCGACAGGGGGCGCGGAACACCGGGGAGCTGTTTTTT. The encoded protein is CASSSRQGARNTGELFF.

This clonotype was found a few times. The chain is built from TRBV12-3 or TRBV12-4 and TRBJ1-1; TRBD1 might be the D (5 bases). CDR3 length: 13 amino acids. V was trimmed by 7 bases and J by 5 bases, leaving 14 bases between them. The CDR3 protein is CASTSVGRTEAFF. The CDR3 DNA is TGTGCCAGCACGTCAGTGGGGCGAACTGAAGCTTTCTTT.

The chain uses TRBV7-2 and TRBJ2-1, with D tentatively TRBD1 or TRBD2 (6 bases each). Trimming removed 0 bases at V and 2 bases at J, with 11 bases between. Germline V CDR1 and CDR2: SGHTA, FQGNSA. CDR3 length: 16 residues. CDR3 loop: CASSLANREAYNEQFF. The CDR3 coding sequence is TGTGCCAGCAGCTTAGCGAACAGGGAGGCCTACAATGAGCAGTTCTTC.

This clonotype was picked up a small number of times. The genes are TRBV7-8 and TRBJ1-2; tentative D call: TRBD1 (5 bases). The CDR3 sequence is 14 residues long. Looked up from germline, CDR1 is SGHVS and CDR2 is FQNEAQ. The germline V and J ends were trimmed by 2 bases and 6 bases, with 13 bases remaining between them. In DNA form, the CDR3 reads TGTGCCAGCAGCTTAATCTCCTCGGGGGATGGCTACACCTTC. It encodes CASSLISSGDGYTF.

The V and J genes are TRBV20-1 and TRBJ2-7, with TRBD2 matching over 11 bases. Germline-derived CDR1 and CDR2 are DFQATT and SNEGSKA (reference sequence). The CDR3 covers 13 residues. Written as DNA, the CDR3 is TGCAGGGTAGCGGGGGGGGGCTCCTACGAGCAGTACTTC. Its translation is CRVAGGGSYEQYF.

This clonotype was seen ten or more times. This rearrangement joins TRBV12-3 or TRBV12-4 to TRBJ2-7, with no clear D. V shed 5 bases and J shed 9 bases, with 17 bases lying between them. The CDR3 totals 13 residues. Here the CDR3 reads CASSPPKDVMQYF. The CDR3 DNA sequence: TGTGCCAGCAGTCCCCCGAAGGACGTTATGCAGTACTTC.

V and J are TRBV12-5 and TRBJ2-1; D possibly matches TRBD1 or TRBD2 (5 bases each). The V gene lost 2 bases and the J gene lost 6 bases, with 23 bases spanning the gap. Germline V lookup: CDR1 LGHNT, CDR2 FRNRAP. This CDR3 has 18 amino acids. CDR3 sequence reads: CASGLRSWGSLLGNEQFF. As DNA, the CDR3 is TGTGCTAGTGGTTTGCGGTCCTGGGGGTCCCTCCTGGGCAATGAGCAGTTCTTC.

This clonotype was recorded a few times. The chain couples TRBV13 to TRBJ2-7, with D uncertain. Germline assignment: CDR1 PRHDT and CDR2 FYEKMQ (reference sequence). The CDR3 loop spans 13 amino acids. Trimming left V 6 bases short and J 0 bases short, with 9 bases between. The CDR3 sequence: CASRNGSSYEQYF. The CDR3 region has the DNA TGTGCCAGCAGGAACGGAAGCTCCTACGAGCAGTACTTC. The full variable domain, with the rest looked up from reference TRBV13 and TRBJ2-7, is AAGVIQSPRHLIKEKRETATLKCYPIPRHDTVYWYQQGPGQDPQFLISFYEKMQSDKGSIPDRFSAQQFSDYHSELNMSSLELGDSALYFCASRNGSSYEQYFGPGTRLTVT.

This clonotype has just a few counts. V usage is TRBV7-3 and J usage is TRBJ2-2, with no clear D. The CDR3 contains 15 residues. V was trimmed by 5 bases and J by 0 bases, leaving 10 bases between them. The germline gives CDR1 SGHTA, CDR2 FQGTGA. CDR3 sequence (DNA): TGTGCCAGCAGCCTTATAGGAACGAACACCGGGGAGCTGTTTTTT. This codes for CASSLIGTNTGELFF.

This clonotype has a handful of counts. This chain connects TRBV6-5 to TRBJ1-5; D is unresolved. Germline V lookup: CDR1 MNHEY, CDR2 SVGAGI. The CDR3 is made up of 15 amino acids. Trimming removed 4 bases from V and 2 bases from J, with 12 bases in between. CDR3 bases: TGTGCCAGCAGTTCTTCCCGTGGAGGCAATCAGCCCCAGCATTTT. Protein product: CASSSSRGGNQPQHF.

The chain links TRBV5-1 to TRBJ1-3, with 7 bases matching TRBD1. Germline-derived CDR1 and CDR2 are SGHRS and YFSETQ. Trimming removed 4 bases from V and 4 bases from J; junction bases left unmatched: 5. The CDR3 contains 14 residues. The CDR3 reads CASSEGGVGNTIYF. The CDR3 DNA reads TGCGCCAGCAGCGAAGGGGGCGTCGGAAACACCATATATTTT.

Ten or more counts support this clonotype. This chain uses TRBV6-5 with TRBJ2-1; 10 positions agree with TRBD2. V was clipped by 1 base and J by 9 bases; unmatched bases: 3. Germline CDR1 is MNHEY and CDR2 is SVGAGI. This CDR3 is built from 14 residues. CDR3 DNA: TGTGCCAGCAGTTACTTAGCGGGGGGACCTGAGCAGTTCTTC. Its translation is CASSYLAGGPEQFF.

This clonotype was found a few times. V and J are TRBV20-1 and TRBJ2-3; D is possibly TRBD1 or TRBD2 (6 bases each). V dropped 5 bases and J dropped 4 bases, with 13 bases sitting between them. The CDR3 contains 13 residues. Germline V gene lookup returns CDR1 DFQATT and CDR2 SNEGSKA (reference sequence). As DNA, the CDR3 is TGCAGTGCTGACCCCCGGGGGCCAGATACGCAGTATTTT. Its protein product is CSADPRGPDTQYF.

This clonotype was counted ten times or more. The chain couples TRBV12-3 or TRBV12-4 to TRBJ2-1; the D gene could be TRBD1 or TRBD2 (6 bases each). CDR3 length: 18 amino acids. V lost 5 bases, J lost 5 bases, and 25 bases lay in between. CDR3 coding DNA: TGTGCCAGCAGTACCACCCGGGGGCGGGGTTGGGTCCACAATGAGCAGTTCTTC. Encoded protein: CASSTTRGRGWVHNEQFF.

This clonotype was found a few times. CDR3 in amino acids: CSASPLIPVEGNEQFF. CDR3 nucleotide sequence: TGCAGTGCTAGTCCCCTAATTCCTGTCGAGGGGAATGAGCAGTTCTTC. V usage is TRBV20-1 and J usage is TRBJ2-1; the D gene could be TRBD1 or TRBD2 (5 bases each). The CDR3 covers 16 residues. Germline V gives CDR1 DFQATT, CDR2 SNEGSKA (reference sequence). V shed 3 bases and J shed 7 bases, with 22 bases lying between them.

V gene TRBV20-1 combines with J gene TRBJ2-7, with D maybe TRBD2 (5 bases). The V gene's germline CDR1 is DFQATT and CDR2 SNEGSKA (reference sequence). The CDR3 is 15 residues long. V lost 0 bases and J lost 3, with 15 bases in between. Here the CDR3 DNA reads TGCAGTGCTAGAGATCCCAACAGCGGTCGCTACGAGCAGTACTTC. Translation: CSARDPNSGRYEQYF.

This clonotype was counted between two and nine times. This sequence joins TRBV11-2 and TRBJ1-4; 7 nucleotides align to TRBD1. This CDR3 comprises 17 residues. The trim removed 5 bases at V and 3 bases at J, leaving 12 bases unmatched. Germline V lookup: CDR1 SGHAT, CDR2 FQNNGV. The CDR3 loop is CASSPTGGGMANEKLFF. CDR3 nucleotides: TGTGCCAGCAGCCCAACCGGAGGGGGCATGGCTAATGAAAAACTGTTTTTT.

This clonotype was counted only a few times. The rearrangement links TRBV24-1 to TRBJ1-2, with 7 bases matching TRBD1. Trimming cost V 5 bases and J 6 bases; bases outside gene matches: 5. This CDR3 spans 13 amino acids. Germline V CDR1 and CDR2: KGHDR, SFDVKD. The CDR3 spells CATSAWDSDGYTF. The CDR3, as DNA: TGTGCCACCAGTGCCTGGGACAGCGATGGCTACACCTTC.

This clonotype came up a few times. The gene calls are TRBV24-1 and TRBJ2-7; D might be TRBD1 (5 bases). CDR3 length equals 17 residues. Between the trimmed V and J ends, which lost 2 bases and 0 bases, there was a span of 16 bases. Germline CDR1 and CDR2: KGHDR and SFDVKD. This CDR3 reads CATSDSGRQGISYEQYF. In nucleotides, the CDR3 is TGTGCCACCAGTGATTCCGGAAGGCAGGGCATCTCCTACGAGCAGTACTTC.

This clonotype was seen a handful of times. This chain joins TRBV5-8 and TRBJ1-2, with 8 bases aligning to TRBD1. This CDR3 has 15 amino acids. Germline loops: CDR1 SGHTS, CDR2 YDEGEE. V dropped 3 bases and J dropped 5; count of bases not matched to a gene: 9. The CDR3 coding sequence is TGTGCCAGCAGCTCTCCCGGGACAGGAGGGTATGGCTACACCTTC. Translating it yields CASSSPGTGGYGYTF.